This T cell receptor beta chain was recorded in a study of cytomegalovirus exposure and HLA in healthy donors. Whole-study context: Earlier findings included about 120 million unique TCR beta sequences obtained from 150 million to 200 million T cells.

Worth noting for this clone: Its antigen is unknown.

The PCR ran on 60 Vbeta and 13 Jbeta primers. The data were produced by immunoSEQ multiplex PCR, yet TCRdb's version contains in-frame clones alone and is incomplete. This sample has about 140,000 clones, with 70% to 85% found just once. Whole-study findings and limits: Three chains linked to CMV were shown in vitro to be specific for CMV antigens.

The receptor was isolated from a woman aged 40-49 years in good health and CMV-seronegative. The sample comprised PBMCs.

In DNA form, the CDR3 reads TGTGCCAGCAGCACCGGGACTAGCAGGACAGATACGCAGTATTTT. Its protein product is CASSTGTSRTDTQYF. V usage is TRBV7-2 and J usage is TRBJ2-3, with 9 bases that match TRBD2. The CDR3 runs 15 residues. Trimming took 5 bases from V and 3 from J; bases not matched to a gene: 6. Germline V CDR1 and CDR2: SGHTA, FQGNSA. The full variable domain, completed using reference TRBV7-2 and TRBJ2-3, is GAGVSQSPSNKVTEKGKDVELRCDPISGHTALYWYRQSLGQGLEFLIYFQGNSAPDKSGLPSDRFSAERTGGSVSTLTIQRTQQEDSAVYLCASSTGTSRTDTQYFGPGTRLTVL.